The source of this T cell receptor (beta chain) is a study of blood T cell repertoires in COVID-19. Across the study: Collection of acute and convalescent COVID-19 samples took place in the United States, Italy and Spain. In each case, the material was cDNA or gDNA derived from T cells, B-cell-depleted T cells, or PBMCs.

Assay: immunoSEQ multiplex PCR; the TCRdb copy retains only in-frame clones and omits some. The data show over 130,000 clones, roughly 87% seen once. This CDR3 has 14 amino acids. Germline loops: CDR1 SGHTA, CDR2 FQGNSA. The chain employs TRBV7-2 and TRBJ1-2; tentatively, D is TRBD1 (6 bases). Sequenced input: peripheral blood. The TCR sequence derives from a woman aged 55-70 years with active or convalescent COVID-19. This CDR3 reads CAVTGTSSNYGYTF. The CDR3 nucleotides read TGTGCTGTTACAGGGACCAGTTCCAACTATGGCTACACCTTC.